The 21 T cell receptor beta chains below all came from one sample that was sequenced in a study of T cells in Graves' hyperthyroidism and ophthalmopathy. TCR beta CDR3 regions were amplified from RNA. First-round RT-PCR targeting the TCR CDR3 was performed with the HTBI primer set. Each CDR3 protein is one row after TCRdb ran MiXCR on the multiplex PCR reads. The sample lists around 210,000 distinct CDR3 sequences; around a sixth were seen once. The sequenced material came from blood. These receptors all come from a woman aged 50 to 65 with Graves' hyperthyroidism.

This chain uses TRBV27 with TRBJ2-7; 14 nucleotides align to TRBD2. The J call may be in error: the DNA end matches TRBJ2-1 better. Germline CDR1 reads MNHEY; CDR2 reads SMNVEV (reference sequence). This CDR3 contains 16 residues. The CDR3 coding sequence is TGTGCCAGCAGTTTAGGGACTAGCGGGAGCTCCTACGAGCAGTTCTTC. This codes for CASSLGTSGSSYEQFF.

This clonotype was observed at least ten times. A junction boundary mismatches the germline segment, possibly from a read error. This chain links TRBV7-2 with TRBJ2-5, with TRBD2 matching over 7 bases. The CDR3 is 15 amino acids. The V gene's germline CDR1 is SGHTA and CDR2 FQGNSA. CDR3 sequence: CASSPNTGGQQTQYF. Here the CDR3 DNA reads TGTGCCAGCAGCCCCAACACGGGAGGCCAACAGACCCAGTACTTC.

This clonotype was detected only a few times. J is TRBJ2-2 and V is TRBV6-1; TRBD2 agrees at 15 bases. Germline lookup yields CDR1 MNHNS and CDR2 SASEGT. This CDR3 region has 15 residues. Trimming took 6 bases from V and 8 from J; bases not matched to a gene: 4. The CDR3 DNA sequence: TGTGCCAGCAGGACCGGGACTAGCGGGAGGGGGGAGCTGTTTTTT. It encodes CASRTGTSGRGELFF.

The CDR3 region is CASSRSRGTEAFF. CDR3 DNA: TGTGCCAGCAGTAGAAGCAGGGGCACTGAAGCTTTCTTT. V usage is TRBV6-1 and J usage is TRBJ1-1; a possible D gene is TRBD1 (6 bases). The V gene's germline CDR1 is MNHNS and CDR2 SASEGT. The ends were cut back, 5 bases at V and 4 bases at J, with 11 bases in the middle. The CDR3 is made up of 13 amino acids.

In this sample, this clonotype turned up a few times. A read error is possible here, since a much larger clone lies one base away. The rearrangement joins TRBV2 to TRBJ2-1, with D uncertain. Germline V gene sequence: CDR1 SNHLY, CDR2 FYNNEI. The CDR3 loop spans 16 amino acids. With 7 bases removed from V and 0 bases from J, the gap between germline ends came to 16 bases. The CDR3 protein is CASNPERPSSYNEQFF. CDR3 DNA: TGTGCCAGCAACCCCGAGCGTCCGAGCTCCTACAATGAGCAGTTCTTC.

This clonotype was observed a handful of times. This chain uses TRBV6-2 or TRBV6-3 with TRBJ2-1; tentatively, D is TRBD2 (6 bases). Trimming took off 5 bases at V and 6 bases at J, with 20 bases between the two ends. The germline gives CDR1 MNHEY, CDR2 SVGEGT. The CDR3 consists of 16 residues. CDR3 nucleotide sequence: TGTGCCAGCAGTCCTGGACTATCTTCGGTTAGCAATGAGCAGTTCTTC. It yields the protein CASSPGLSSVSNEQFF.

This clonotype has a count of ten or more. CDR3 coding DNA: TGTGCCAGCAGCCGGGAGGGGGCAGATACGCAGTATTTT. This gives the protein CASSREGADTQYF. The chain combines TRBV7-2 with TRBJ2-3, with 8 bases that match TRBD2. This CDR3 contains 13 residues. CDR1 is SGHTA and CDR2 is FQGNSA in the germline V gene. The J segment lost 4 bases and the V segment lost 5 bases, leaving 2 bases of the junction unmatched.

This clonotype was observed at least ten times. The chain has TRBV12-5 and TRBJ1-1, with no clear D. Looked up from germline, CDR1 is LGHNT and CDR2 is FRNRAP. V lost 1 base to trimming and J lost 1 base, with 10 bases between them. This CDR3 has 15 residues. The CDR3 spells CASGLEAGANTEAFF. The CDR3, as DNA: TGTGCTAGTGGTTTGGAGGCAGGAGCGAACACTGAAGCTTTCTTT.

This clonotype was counted ten times or more. The chain is built from TRBV7-9 and TRBJ2-7; 9 bases fit TRBD1. J lost 3 bases, V lost 3 bases, and 9 bases had no gene match. CDR3 length: 16 residues. Germline CDR1 SEHNR, CDR2 FQNEAQ (reference sequence). The CDR3 region is CASSFLAGQGGYEQYF. The CDR3, as DNA: TGTGCCAGCAGCTTTCTGGCGGGACAGGGAGGCTACGAGCAGTACTTC.

Many counts were recorded for this clonotype. The rearrangement joins TRBV20-1 to TRBJ2-5; D not certain. Trimming shortened V by 3 bases and J by 1 base, and 6 bases separated the two germline ends. The CDR3 runs 12 residues. CDR1 is DFQATT, CDR2 SNEGSKA, per germline (reference sequence). The DNA for the CDR3 is TGCAGTGCTAGGCCGGCCCAAGAGACCCAGTACTTC. Encoded protein: CSARPAQETQYF.

The chain recombines TRBV9 with TRBJ2-3; D call uncertain. Deletions cut 4 bases from V and 4 bases from J, with 13 bases between. CDR1 and CDR2 (germline): SGDLS, YYNGEE. The CDR3 totals 14 residues. CDR3 residues: CASSLQPSSDTQYF. The CDR3 nucleotides read TGTGCCAGCAGCCTCCAGCCCTCCTCAGATACGCAGTATTTT. The variable domain in full, completed from reference TRBV9 and TRBJ2-3, reads DSGVTQTPKHLITATGQRVTLRCSPRSGDLSVYWYQQSLDQGLQFLIQYYNGEERAKGNILERFSAQQFPDLHSELNLSSLELGDSALYFCASSLQPSSDTQYFGPGTRLTVL.

This clonotype was detected many times. The CDR3 sequence: CATSSAGRTVESYTF. Written as DNA, the CDR3 is TGTGCCACCAGCAGTGCCGGAAGGACAGTGGAAAGCTACACCTTC. This rearrangement joins TRBV15 to TRBJ1-2; tentative D call: TRBD1 (6 bases). The V and J ends lost 3 bases and 9 bases respectively, with 20 bases between them. The germline V gene encodes CDR1 LNHNV and CDR2 YYDKDF (reference sequence). The CDR3 has 15 amino acids.

This clonotype was recorded a few times. The V gene is TRBV3-1, the J gene TRBJ2-7; D unclear. The CDR3 extends over 13 amino acids. Trimming took off 0 bases at V and 6 bases at J, with 9 bases between the two ends. Germline V gives CDR1 LGHDT, CDR2 YNNKEL (reference sequence). The CDR3 protein is CASSQEVPSEQYF. The CDR3 DNA sequence: TGTGCCAGCAGCCAAGAGGTCCCCTCCGAGCAGTACTTC.

This clonotype was found a few times. The chain recombines TRBV7-9 with TRBJ1-5; the D is unclear. This CDR3 contains 13 residues. V dropped 5 bases and J dropped 2 bases, with 7 bases sitting between them. Germline V gives CDR1 SEHNR, CDR2 FQNEAQ (reference sequence). The chain's CDR3 is CASSRSGNQPQHF. CDR3 nucleotides: TGTGCCAGCAGCCGTTCGGGCAATCAGCCCCAGCATTTT.

This clonotype appeared a few times. The chain employs TRBV7-3 and TRBJ2-5, with D perhaps matching TRBD1 (5 bases). In germline, CDR1 is SGHTA, CDR2 FQGTGA. The length of the CDR3 is 15 residues. Trimming pared 2 bases from V and 4 bases from J, leaving 14 bases between. The CDR3 DNA reads TGTGCCAGCAGCTTAGCTGGGGCATCCACAGAGACCCAGTACTTC. It translates to CASSLAGASTETQYF.

This clonotype was recorded many times. This CDR3 is CASSPGLAKNIQYF. CDR3 in DNA: TGTGCCAGCAGCCCGGGGTTAGCCAAAAACATTCAGTACTTC. The chain is built from TRBV7-9 and TRBJ2-4; D is perhaps TRBD2 (5 bases). The CDR3 spans 14 residues. Germline lookup yields CDR1 SEHNR and CDR2 FQNEAQ (reference sequence). V lost 5 bases, J lost 0 bases, and 8 bases lay in between.

This clonotype has ten or more counts. The rearrangement joins TRBV3-1 to TRBJ1-1; no clear D. Trimming shortened V by 3 bases and J by 8 bases, and 13 bases separated the two germline ends. The CDR3 totals 13 residues. Germline V gives CDR1 LGHDT, CDR2 YNNKEL (reference sequence). CDR3 bases: TGTGCCAGCAGCCACCGATACCAAGGGGAAGCTTTCTTT. Translating it yields CASSHRYQGEAFF.

The gene calls are TRBV7-9 and TRBJ2-7; 11 bases match TRBD1. CDR3 length: 16 residues. The germline V gene encodes CDR1 SEHNR and CDR2 FQNEAQ (reference sequence). With V trimmed by 5 bases and J by 2 bases, 8 bases remained unmatched. Here the CDR3 reads CASSIPGTGGTYEQYF. Written as DNA, the CDR3 is TGTGCCAGCAGCATCCCCGGGACAGGGGGTACCTACGAGCAGTACTTC.

The chain recombines TRBV7-9 with TRBJ1-1, with D tentatively TRBD1 (5 bases). This CDR3 is 15 amino acids long. CDR1 and CDR2 (germline): SEHNR, FQNEAQ (reference sequence). The V gene lost 2 bases and the J gene lost 3 bases, with 13 bases spanning the gap. The DNA of the CDR3 is TGTGCCAGCAGCTTACCCCGGGGGGACGACACTGAAGCTTTCTTT. Amino acids: CASSLPRGDDTEAFF. Variable domain in full (rest from reference TRBV7-9 and TRBJ1-1): DTGVSQNPRHKITKRGQNVTFRCDPISEHNRLYWYRQTLGQGPEFLTYFQNEAQLEKSRLLSDRFSAERPKGSFSTLEIQRTEQGDSAMYLCASSLPRGDDTEAFFGQGTRLTVV.

In this sample, this clonotype turned up many times. The rearrangement joins TRBV27 to TRBJ2-7; possibly TRBD1 or TRBD2 for D (5 bases each). V shed 0 bases and J shed 4 bases, with 13 bases lying between them. CDR1 and CDR2 from the germline V gene are MNHEY and SMNVEV (reference sequence). CDR3 length: 15 residues. In DNA form, the CDR3 reads TGTGCCAGCAGTTTATCGGGGGAAGGGCTATACGAGCAGTACTTC. Its translation is CASSLSGEGLYEQYF.

This clonotype was counted many times. J is TRBJ2-1 and V is TRBV29-1, with 11 bases identical to TRBD2. The CDR3 is made up of 19 amino acids. Trimming took 2 bases from V and 4 from J; bases not matched to a gene: 16. Germline CDR1 SQVTM, CDR2 ANQGSEA. CDR3 protein: CSVEPPTSGTPYIYNEQFF. The CDR3 DNA reads TGCAGCGTTGAACCCCCGACTAGCGGGACGCCCTATATTTACAATGAGCAGTTCTTC.